One and the same sample provided the 12 T cell receptor beta chains below, sequenced in a study of T cell responses to AZD1222 COVID-19 vaccine. The assay was immunoSEQ multiplex PCR, and TCRdb's table has in-frame clones only and misses some. The table has tens of thousands of clones, roughly three quarters seen once; the top ten hold 20%. The material was peripheral blood, obtained on day 0 of MenACWY control vaccination. Receptor source: an adult in good health.

V gene TRBV4-1 combines with J gene TRBJ1-6, with unresolved D. Germline loops: CDR1 MGHRA, CDR2 YSYEKL. The V and J ends lost 3 bases and 0 bases respectively, with 18 bases between them. This CDR3 region has 19 residues. CDR3 in amino acids: CASSQPRGGSSSYNSPLHF. The DNA of the CDR3 is TGCGCCAGCAGCCAGCCTCGGGGAGGAAGCAGCTCCTATAATTCACCCCTCCACTTT.

The chain is built from TRBV30 and TRBJ1-1; D is ambiguous. V lost 7 bases and J lost 4, with 7 bases in between. CDR3 length: 10 residues. The V gene's germline CDR1 is GTSNPN and CDR2 SVGIG (reference sequence). The CDR3 region is CASVGTEAFF. The CDR3 DNA reads TGTGCCTCGGTGGGCACTGAAGCTTTCTTT.

This chain links TRBV5-6 with TRBJ1-4; the match to TRBD1 covers 7 bases. The CDR3 has 16 residues. Unmatched junction bases numbered 6, after V lost 4 bases and J lost 0 bases. Germline V gene sequence: CDR1 SGHDT, CDR2 YYEEEE. CDR3: CASSQLGTATNEKLFF. The DNA of the CDR3 is TGTGCCAGCAGCCAATTGGGGACAGCAACTAATGAAAAACTGTTTTTT.

Of note for this clone: As the CDR3 is not closed by the conserved phenylalanine or tryptophan, this likely results from a read error. No DNA is shown, since the ends of the CDR3 on it are uncertain; the CDR3 is the one TCRdb lists. The V gene is TRBV9, the J gene TRBJ1-5. Germline V gives CDR1 SGDLS, CDR2 YYNGEE. The CDR3 has 10 residues if both end residues are counted. CDR3 in amino acids: CASSLWGGRR.

This clone was counted at least ten times. J is TRBJ2-2 and V is TRBV28; D call uncertain. Per germline, CDR1 MDHEN and CDR2 SYDVKM. This CDR3 spans 15 amino acids. V was shortened by 4 bases and J by 2 bases, with 11 bases between the two germline ends. The CDR3 bases are TGTGCCAGCAGTTGGGCGCTGGGAAACACCGGGGAGCTGTTTTTT. This gives the protein CASSWALGNTGELFF.

The rearrangement uses TRBV12-5 and TRBJ2-1; the D is unclear. This CDR3 contains 14 residues. V lost 2 bases and J 8 bases, leaving 13 bases between the germline ends. CDR1 and CDR2 (germline): LGHNT, FRNRAP. The CDR3 nucleotides read TGTGCTAGTGGTTTGACGAAGAGGACGGATGAGCAGTTCTTC. Amino acids: CASGLTKRTDEQFF.

The chain couples TRBV27 to TRBJ1-6; 10 bases are a match to TRBD1. The CDR3 runs to 14 residues. Trimming cost V 6 bases and J 8 bases; bases outside gene matches: 4. CDR1 is MNHEY, CDR2 SMNVEV, per germline (reference sequence). The CDR3 DNA is TGTGCCAGCAGGCGAGGACAGGGGGATTCACCCCTCCACTTT. Translation gives CASRRGQGDSPLHF.

The genes are TRBV28 and TRBJ1-3; a possible D gene is TRBD1 (6 bases). V was trimmed by 6 bases and J by 4 bases, leaving 19 bases between them. The CDR3 runs 16 residues. Per germline, CDR1 MDHEN and CDR2 SYDVKM. This chain's CDR3 is CASREEDSGPGNTIYF. The CDR3 region has the DNA TGTGCCAGCAGAGAGGAGGACAGCGGACCGGGAAACACCATATATTTT.

V is TRBV6-5 and J is TRBJ1-5; 7 bases fit TRBD1. This CDR3 has 14 amino acids. V lost 6 bases, J lost 9 bases, and 11 bases stayed unmatched. Germline CDR1 is MNHEY and CDR2 is SVGAGI. DNA of the CDR3: TGTGCCAGCAGCATCGAGGGACAGATGGGGCCCCAGCATTTT. This translates into CASSIEGQMGPQHF.

This chain connects TRBV2 to TRBJ2-7; TRBD2 matches at 8 bases. The CDR3 runs to 15 residues. J was trimmed by 4 bases and V by 2 bases; bases with no gene match: 7. CDR1 SNHLY and CDR2 FYNNEI come from the germline V gene. The CDR3 bases are TGTGCCAGCAGTGAACTAACGGGGGGGCGTTACGAGCAGTACTTC. Encoded protein: CASSELTGGRYEQYF.

The rearrangement joins TRBV5-5 to TRBJ2-7; 9 bases line up with TRBD1. The V and J ends lost 1 base and 1 base, in that order; junction bases with no gene match: 6. From germline, CDR1 is SGHKS and CDR2 YYEKEE (reference sequence). This CDR3 spans 16 amino acids. Here the CDR3 DNA reads TGTGCCAGCAGCTTGCTTGGAGGGACAGGGTCCTACGAGCAGTACTTC. Its protein is CASSLLGGTGSYEQYF.

The chain uses TRBV2 and TRBJ1-2, with a weak D call TRBD1 (5 bases). V was pared by 4 bases and J by 3 bases, with 12 bases between. The CDR3 length is 14 residues. CDR1 and CDR2 (germline): SNHLY, FYNNEI. CDR3 amino acids: CASSVMDNHYGYTF. The DNA for the CDR3 is TGTGCCAGCAGTGTAATGGACAACCACTATGGCTACACCTTC.